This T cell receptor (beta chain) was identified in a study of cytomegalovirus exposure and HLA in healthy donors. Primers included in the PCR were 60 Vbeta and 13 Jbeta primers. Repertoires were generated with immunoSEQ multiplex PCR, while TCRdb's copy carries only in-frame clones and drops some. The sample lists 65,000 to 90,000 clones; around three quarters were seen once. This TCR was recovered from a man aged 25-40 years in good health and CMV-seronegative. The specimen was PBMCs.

The CDR3 loop reads CAIPPGYSNQPQHF. CDR3 sequence (DNA): TGTGCCATCCCCCCGGGATATAGCAATCAGCCCCAGCATTTT. The V gene is TRBV6-1, the J gene TRBJ1-5; the D is unclear. Trimming shortened V by 10 bases and J by 0 bases, and 13 bases separated the two germline ends. The CDR3 loop spans 14 amino acids. Germline V gene data show CDR1 as MNHNS and CDR2 as SASEGT.